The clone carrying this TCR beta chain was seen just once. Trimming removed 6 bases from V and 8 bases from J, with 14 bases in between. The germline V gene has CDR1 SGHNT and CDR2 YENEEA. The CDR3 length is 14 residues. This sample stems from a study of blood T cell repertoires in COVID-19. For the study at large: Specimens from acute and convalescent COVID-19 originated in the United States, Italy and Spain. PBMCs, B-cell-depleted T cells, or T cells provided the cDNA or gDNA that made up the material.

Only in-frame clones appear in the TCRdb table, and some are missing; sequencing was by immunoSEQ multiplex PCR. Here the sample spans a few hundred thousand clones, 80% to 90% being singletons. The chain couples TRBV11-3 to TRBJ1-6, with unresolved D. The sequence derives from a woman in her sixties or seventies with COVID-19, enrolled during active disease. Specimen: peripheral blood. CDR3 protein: CASRRGISDSPLHF. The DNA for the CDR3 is TGTGCCAGCAGGCGAGGGATCTCGGATTCACCCCTCCACTTT.